This T cell receptor (beta chain) was recorded in a study of graft-versus-host responses after intestinal transplantation. For the study at large: All recipients were transplanted with multivisceral, liver-intestinal, or isolated intestinal grafts. Once they had received anti-thymocyte globulin induction, all recipients took tacrolimus and steroids for about three years.

With respect to this clone: Its antigen remains unidentified. Other DNA sequences in the same sample also yield this CDR3.

Trimming stripped 6 bases from V and 3 bases from J, with 11 bases between. The CDR3 extends over 13 amino acids. Germline V lookup: CDR1 SNHLY, CDR2 FYNNEI. Study results and limitations: In recipient marrow, GvH clones were found, and some appeared first in ileum or blood. Early after transplant, HvG clones declined as circulating GvH clones peaked.

The assay was immunoSEQ multiplex PCR, and TCRdb's table has in-frame clones only and misses some. The sample contains about 120,000 clones, over 85% of which appear only once. V is TRBV2 and J is TRBJ1-1; D perhaps matches TRBD1 (6 bases). The sample in question was unstimulated CD4+ T cells sorted from spleen or lymph node cells, obtained before intestinal transplant. This TCR derives from a human donor who received an intestinal transplant. The CDR3 sequence is CASSRGRDTEAFF. The CDR3 nucleotides are TGTGCCAGCAGCAGGGGAAGGGACACTGAAGCTTTCTTT. The complete variable domain, with remaining parts taken from reference TRBV2 and TRBJ1-1, reads EPEVTQTPSHQVTQMGQEVILRCVPISNHLYFYWYRQILGQKVEFLVSFYNNEISEKSEIFDDQFSVERPDGSNFTLKIRSTKLEDSAMYFCASSRGRDTEAFFGQGTRLTVV.